This T cell receptor beta chain was profiled in a study of regulatory T cells in long-lasting Graves disease. Study at large: Antithyroid drug intake by newly diagnosed Graves' patients had lasted under 3 months.

With 6 bases clipped from V and 5 bases from J, the junction kept 8 bases outside the gene matches. The CDR3 totals 14 residues. Germline V gene data show CDR1 as KGHSH and CDR2 as LQKENI. Study observations and caveats: TRBV28, TRBJ1-2 and TRBJ2-5 emerged as the favored segments in persistent disease.

Note on this clonotype: Its antigen is as yet unknown.

The time point denotes: newly diagnosed GD, antithyroid drugs for less than 3 months. Scientists built the TCR library using RNA that was extracted from PBMCs. Diagnosis followed American Thyroid Association guidelines for Graves' disease. Both iRepertoire HTBI primers and Arm-PCR of CDR3 regions were used to build the TCR beta libraries. One entry per CDR3 protein, called by TCRdb with MiXCR from the multiplex PCR reads. Among under 300,000 distinct CDR3 sequences listed, 20% were seen once. This TCR was recovered from a female donor with Graves disease. The sequencing here drew on peripheral blood mononuclear cells (PBMCs), taken at new diagnosis, from a patient treated with antithyroid drugs. This chain connects TRBV18 to TRBJ1-1; 8 positions match TRBD1. CDR3 protein: CASSPGQGRTEAFF. The CDR3 region has the DNA TGTGCCAGCTCCCCCGGACAGGGAAGGACTGAAGCTTTCTTT.